This entry describes one TCR beta chain. How the authors handled the data: Nucleated cell number was recorded as an estimate derived from reference gene primer amplification. The table came from immunoSEQ multiplex PCR; TCRdb's copy has only in-frame clones and leaves some out. That table furnishes V, J and clone size, whereas the DNA furnished D and trimming. Of 120,000 or so clones listed, around four fifths were seen once; the top ten hold about 12%. This specimen belongs to a study of blood T cell repertoires in COVID-19. Whole-study context: Material from acute and convalescent COVID-19 was sourced from the United States, Italy and Spain. PBMCs, B-cell-depleted T cells, or T cells provided the cDNA or gDNA that made up the material.

The germline V gene encodes CDR1 MNHEY and CDR2 SMNVEV (reference sequence). This CDR3 is 14 amino acids long. V was clipped by 7 bases and J by 6 bases, with 17 bases between them. The TCR comes from a human donor in a cohort sampled during active COVID-19. The chain is built from TRBV27 and TRBJ2-3, with a possible D match to TRBD2 (6 bases). Sequencing used peripheral blood. CDR3 sequence (DNA): TGTGCCAGCAATCCCGTGGGGGGACGGGATACGCAGTATTTT. Its translation is CASNPVGGRDTQYF.